This T cell receptor (beta chain) is from a study of T-cell reconstitution after alpha-beta-depleted transplantation in children (dated by TCRdb to 2016 to 2018). Background for the entire study: Using TCR repertoire profiling, the study followed T-cell immune reconstitution in a quantitative way in children after TCRalphabeta/CD19-depleted allogeneic hematopoietic cell transplantation.

A remark on this clonotype: Its binding antigen is unknown. No per-base quality is available; no much larger clone lies one base away.

Read against the paper, the sample's treatment or condition label means: allogeneic hematopoietic cell transplantation with graft depleted of TCRalphabeta T cells and CD19 B cells. The transplant recipients were children given TCRalphabeta/CD19-depleted allogeneic hematopoietic cell grafts. What the work shows at the level of the full study, not this receptor alone: The apparently early alphabetaT-cell count recovery about two months after transplant was reportedly dependent on only several hundred rapidly expanded clones derived from non-depleted graft cells. Over subsequent months, a decline in hyperexpanded clone frequencies was noted, and after one year, T-cell counts and TCRbeta diversity were mostly ascribed to newly produced T cells. The high TCRbeta diversity at day 60 in some patients was ascribed to recipient T cells and intrathymic progenitors that had survived conditioning.

The library was generated by PCR. Sequencing instrument: Illumina HiSeq 2500. TCR libraries were prepared with molecular barcoding, using unique molecular identifiers to normalize TCRbeta repertoire quantification. The public reads were reprocessed in TCRdb via fastp at Q25 and MiXCR, keeping in-frame beta chains. Each entry is one CDR3 protein sequence, shown with its most common DNA and genes. Present in this sample are a few hundred thousand distinct CDR3 sequences, over 9% of which were seen just once. 7.5% of the sample goes to the ten largest clones. Between the V and J ends, shortened by 5 bases and 2 bases respectively, the junction contains 13 bases. From the germline V gene (reference sequence), CDR1 is DFQATT and CDR2 is SNEGSKA. The CDR3, from cysteine to phenylalanine, totals 14 residues. The retained sequence is limited to the CDR3, 42 bases, with the frame set at the first base.

This TCR was sampled from a boy less than two years old with acute myeloid leukemia, due to receive a stem cell transplant. The specimen comprised PBMCs, sampled before TCRalphabeta/CD19-depleted stem cell transplant. The V and J segments used are TRBV20-1 and TRBJ1-3, and possibly TRBD1, on 6 matching bases. The bases read TGCAGTGCTGTCCGGGACAATACTGGAAACACCATATATTTT. It specifies CSAVRDNTGNTIYF.